The T cell receptor beta chain described here comes from a study of radiotherapy plus CTLA-4 blockade in lung cancer. Study-wide context: With approximately 30% of patients having disease control, objective responses were seen in roughly 18%.

Study findings and constraints: Interferon-beta, together with early blood T cell clone dynamics, reportedly best predicted response.

Concerning this clone itself: Its antigen is not identified.

TCRdb's copy holds only in-frame clones and misses some; the assay was immunoSEQ multiplex PCR. The profile covers roughly 78,000 clones, with around 82% appearing a single time and 7% to 8.5% taken by the ten largest. It was focal radiation plus CTLA-4 blockade with ipilimumab that patients with chemo-refractory metastatic non-small-cell lung cancer received. The CDR3 runs 15 residues. Trimming removed 6 bases at V and 4 bases at J, with 14 bases between. Germline CDR1 SGHDT, CDR2 YYEEEE. The chain has TRBV5-6 and TRBJ2-6; unclear D gene. The source is a human donor with non-small cell lung cancer who had a complete response to radiotherapy plus ipilimumab. The specimen comprised peripheral blood, sampled from a patient treated with radiotherapy plus ipilimumab. The CDR3 reads CASTVLARGANVLTF. CDR3 nucleotides: TGTGCCAGCACCGTCTTGGCGAGAGGGGCCAACGTCCTGACTTTC. Full variable domain (rest looked up from reference TRBV5-6 and TRBJ2-6): DAGVTQSPTHLIKTRGQQVTLRCSPKSGHDTVSWYQQALGQGPQFIFQYYEEEERQRGNFPDRFSGHQFPNYSSELNVNALLLGDSALYLCASTVLARGANVLTFGAGSRLTVL.